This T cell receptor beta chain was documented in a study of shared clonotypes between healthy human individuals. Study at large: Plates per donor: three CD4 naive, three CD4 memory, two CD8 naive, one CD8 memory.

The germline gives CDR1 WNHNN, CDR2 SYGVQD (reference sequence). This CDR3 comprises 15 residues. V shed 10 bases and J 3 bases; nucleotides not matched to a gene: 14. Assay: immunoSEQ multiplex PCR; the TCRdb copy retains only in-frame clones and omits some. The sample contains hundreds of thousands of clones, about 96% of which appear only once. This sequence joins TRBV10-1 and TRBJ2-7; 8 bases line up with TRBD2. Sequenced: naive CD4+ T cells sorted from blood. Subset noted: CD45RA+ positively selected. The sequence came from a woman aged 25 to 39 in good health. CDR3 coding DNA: TGCGCCAATCCAAGGAAACGGGAGGGCTTCTACGAGCAGTACTTC. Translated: CANPRKREGFYEQYF.